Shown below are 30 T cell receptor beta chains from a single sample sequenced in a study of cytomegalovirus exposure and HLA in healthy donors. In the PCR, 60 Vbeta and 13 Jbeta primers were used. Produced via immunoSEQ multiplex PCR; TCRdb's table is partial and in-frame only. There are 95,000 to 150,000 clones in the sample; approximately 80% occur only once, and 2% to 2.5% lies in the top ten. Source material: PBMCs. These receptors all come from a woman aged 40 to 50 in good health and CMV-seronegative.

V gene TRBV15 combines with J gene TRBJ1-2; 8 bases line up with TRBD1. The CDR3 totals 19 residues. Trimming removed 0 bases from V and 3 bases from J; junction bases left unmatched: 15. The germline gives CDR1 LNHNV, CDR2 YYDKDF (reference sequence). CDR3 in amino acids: CATSRDEWRQGTLDYGYTF. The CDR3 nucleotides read TGTGCCACCAGCAGAGATGAGTGGAGACAGGGGACTTTGGACTATGGCTACACCTTC.

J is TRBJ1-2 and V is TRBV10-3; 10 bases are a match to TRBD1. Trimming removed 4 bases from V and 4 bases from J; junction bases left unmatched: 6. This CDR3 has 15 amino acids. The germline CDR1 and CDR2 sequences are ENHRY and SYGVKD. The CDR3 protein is CAISAVTGGSYGYTF. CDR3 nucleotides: TGTGCCATCAGTGCCGTGACAGGGGGCAGCTATGGCTACACCTTC.

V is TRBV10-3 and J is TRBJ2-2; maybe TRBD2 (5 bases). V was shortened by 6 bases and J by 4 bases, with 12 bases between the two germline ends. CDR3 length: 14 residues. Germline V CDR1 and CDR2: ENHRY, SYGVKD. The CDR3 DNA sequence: TGTGCCATCAGGAGGGTACCGCTCACCGGGGAGCTGTTTTTT. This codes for CAIRRVPLTGELFF.

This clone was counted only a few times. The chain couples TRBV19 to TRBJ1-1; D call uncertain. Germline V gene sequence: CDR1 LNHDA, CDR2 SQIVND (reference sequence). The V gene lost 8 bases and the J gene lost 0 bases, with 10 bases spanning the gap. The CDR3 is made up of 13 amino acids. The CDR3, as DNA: TGTGCCAGTCGGACTGAACTGAACACTGAAGCTTTCTTT. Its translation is CASRTELNTEAFF.

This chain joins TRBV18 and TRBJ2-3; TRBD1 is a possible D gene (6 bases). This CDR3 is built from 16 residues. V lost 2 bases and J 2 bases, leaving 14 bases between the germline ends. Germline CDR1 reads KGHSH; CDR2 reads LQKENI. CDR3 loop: CASSPDEGTPTDTQYF. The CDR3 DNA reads TGTGCCAGCTCACCAGATGAGGGGACACCCACAGATACGCAGTATTTT.

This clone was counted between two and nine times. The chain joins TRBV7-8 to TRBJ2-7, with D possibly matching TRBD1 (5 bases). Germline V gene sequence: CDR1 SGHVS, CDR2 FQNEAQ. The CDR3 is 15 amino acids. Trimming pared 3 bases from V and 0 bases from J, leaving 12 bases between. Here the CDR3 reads CASSFYTDSSYEQYF. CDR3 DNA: TGTGCCAGCAGCTTCTACACCGACAGCTCCTACGAGCAGTACTTC.

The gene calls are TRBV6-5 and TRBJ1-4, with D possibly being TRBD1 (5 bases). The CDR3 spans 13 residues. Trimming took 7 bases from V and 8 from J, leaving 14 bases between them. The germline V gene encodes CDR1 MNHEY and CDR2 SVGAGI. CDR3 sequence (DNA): TGTGCCAGCACGGACGTCGGGGGAGAAAAACTGTTTTTT. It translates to CASTDVGGEKLFF.

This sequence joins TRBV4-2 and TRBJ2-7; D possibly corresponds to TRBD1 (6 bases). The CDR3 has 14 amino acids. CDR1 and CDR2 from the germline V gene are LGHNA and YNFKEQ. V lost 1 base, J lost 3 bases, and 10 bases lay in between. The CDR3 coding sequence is TGTGCCAGCAGCCAAGCCAGGGGAGACTACGAGCAGTACTTC. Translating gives CASSQARGDYEQYF.

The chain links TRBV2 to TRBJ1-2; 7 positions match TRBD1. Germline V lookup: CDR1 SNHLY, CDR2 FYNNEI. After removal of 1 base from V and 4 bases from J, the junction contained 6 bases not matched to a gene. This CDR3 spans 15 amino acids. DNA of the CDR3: TGTGCCAGCAGTGAAGGGAGGGGGCGAAGCTATGGCTACACCTTC. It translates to CASSEGRGRSYGYTF.

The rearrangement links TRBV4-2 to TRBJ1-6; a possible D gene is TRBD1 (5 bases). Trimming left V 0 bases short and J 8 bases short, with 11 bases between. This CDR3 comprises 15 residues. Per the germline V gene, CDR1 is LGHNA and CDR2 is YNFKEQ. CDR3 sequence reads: CASSQDQGRHSPLHF. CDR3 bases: TGTGCCAGCAGCCAAGATCAGGGTAGGCATTCACCCCTCCACTTT.

CDR3 DNA sequence: TGCGCCAGCAGCCTATACTTCGACAGGGGCACTGAAGCTTTCTTT. It yields the protein CASSLYFDRGTEAFF. This rearrangement joins TRBV5-1 to TRBJ1-1; 8 bases fit TRBD1. Germline lookup yields CDR1 SGHRS and CDR2 YFSETQ. After removal of 4 bases from V and 4 bases from J, the junction contained 9 bases not matched to a gene. The CDR3 spans 15 residues.

The CDR3 region has the DNA TGCGCCAGCAGCTTGTGGGGGGGCTCGAGCTCTGGGGCCAACGTCCTGACTTTC. It specifies CASSLWGGSSSGANVLTF. The chain recombines TRBV5-1 with TRBJ2-6; TRBD2 might be the D (7 bases). The CDR3 extends over 18 amino acids. Germline assignment: CDR1 SGHRS and CDR2 YFSETQ. Trimming removed 1 base from V and 0 bases from J, with 14 bases in between. The full variable domain, its missing parts supplied by reference TRBV5-1 and TRBJ2-6, is KAGVTQTPRYLIKTRGQQVTLSCSPISGHRSVSWYQQTPGQGLQFLFEYFSETQRNKGNFPGRFSGRQFSNSRSEMNVSTLELGDSALYLCASSLWGGSSSGANVLTFGAGSRLTVL.

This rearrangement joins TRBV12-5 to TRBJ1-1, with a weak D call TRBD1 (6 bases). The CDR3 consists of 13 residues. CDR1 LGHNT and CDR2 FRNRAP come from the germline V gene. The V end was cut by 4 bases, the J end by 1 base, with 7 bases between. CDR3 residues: CASGSQGNTEAFF. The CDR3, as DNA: TGTGCTAGTGGTTCACAGGGGAACACTGAAGCTTTCTTT.

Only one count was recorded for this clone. CDR3 sequence reads: CASYVGGYTEAFF. The CDR3 region has the DNA TGTGCCAGTTACGTGGGGGGATACACTGAAGCTTTCTTT. The V gene is TRBV19, the J gene TRBJ1-1; D might be TRBD1 (5 bases). The V end was cut by 8 bases, the J end by 3 bases, with 13 bases between. Germline V gene data show CDR1 as LNHDA and CDR2 as SQIVND (reference sequence). The CDR3 totals 13 residues.

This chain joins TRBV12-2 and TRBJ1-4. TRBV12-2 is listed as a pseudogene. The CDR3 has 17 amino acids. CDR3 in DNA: TGTGCAAGTCGCTTACAGAGAGGTGAGGGCGAGGGTGAAAAACTGTTTTTT. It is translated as CASRLQRGEGEGEKLFF.

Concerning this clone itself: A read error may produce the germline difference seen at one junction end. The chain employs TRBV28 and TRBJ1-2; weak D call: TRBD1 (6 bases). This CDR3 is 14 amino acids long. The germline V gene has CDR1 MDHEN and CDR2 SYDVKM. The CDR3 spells CASSTTPGQGPANF. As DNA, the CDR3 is TGTGCCAGCAGTACCACCCCGGGCCAGGGGCCAGCCAACTTC.

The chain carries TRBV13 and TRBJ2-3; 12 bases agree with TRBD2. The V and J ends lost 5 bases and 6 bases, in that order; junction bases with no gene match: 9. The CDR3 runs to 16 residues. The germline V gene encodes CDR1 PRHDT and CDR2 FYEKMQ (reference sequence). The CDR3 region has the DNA TGTGCCAGCAGCCAGCGGACTAGCGGGGATTACGATACGCAGTATTTT. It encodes CASSQRTSGDYDTQYF. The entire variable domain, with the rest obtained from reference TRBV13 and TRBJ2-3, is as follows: AAGVIQSPRHLIKEKRETATLKCYPIPRHDTVYWYQQGPGQDPQFLISFYEKMQSDKGSIPDRFSAQQFSDYHSELNMSSLELGDSALYFCASSQRTSGDYDTQYFGPGTRLTVL.

DNA for the CDR3: TGTGCCAGTAGTAGCCGGGACAGTCCCTCTGGGGCCAACGTCCTGACTTTC. Translated: CASSSRDSPSGANVLTF. The chain links TRBV19 to TRBJ2-6; 7 positions match TRBD1. The V and J ends lost 4 bases and 0 bases, in that order; junction bases with no gene match: 6. This CDR3 has 17 amino acids. Germline CDR1 reads LNHDA; CDR2 reads SQIVND (reference sequence). Filled out from reference TRBV19 and TRBJ2-6, the complete variable domain reads DGGITQSPKYLFRKEGQNVTLSCEQNLNHDAMYWYRQDPGQGLRLIYYSQIVNDFQKGDIAEGYSVSREKKESFPLTVTSAQKNPTAFYLCASSSRDSPSGANVLTFGAGSRLTVL.

As DNA, the CDR3 is TGTGCCAGCAGTTCACCCGGGACTAGCGGGAGCGACACAGATACGCAGTATTTT. Its translation: CASSSPGTSGSDTDTQYF. The rearrangement links TRBV28 to TRBJ2-3; 14 bases align to TRBD2. CDR3 length: 18 residues. Losses at the gene ends were 4 bases for V and 2 bases for J; bases not matched to a gene: 8. Germline lookup yields CDR1 MDHEN and CDR2 SYDVKM.

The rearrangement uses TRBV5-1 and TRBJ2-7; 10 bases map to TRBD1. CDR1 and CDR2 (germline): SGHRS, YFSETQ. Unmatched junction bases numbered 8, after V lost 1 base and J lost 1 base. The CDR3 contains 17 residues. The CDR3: CASSLPQTGGHSYEQYF. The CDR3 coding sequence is TGCGCCAGCAGCTTGCCCCAGACAGGGGGCCATTCCTACGAGCAGTACTTC. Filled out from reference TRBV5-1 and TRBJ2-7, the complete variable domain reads KAGVTQTPRYLIKTRGQQVTLSCSPISGHRSVSWYQQTPGQGLQFLFEYFSETQRNKGNFPGRFSGRQFSNSRSEMNVSTLELGDSALYLCASSLPQTGGHSYEQYFGPGTRLTVT.

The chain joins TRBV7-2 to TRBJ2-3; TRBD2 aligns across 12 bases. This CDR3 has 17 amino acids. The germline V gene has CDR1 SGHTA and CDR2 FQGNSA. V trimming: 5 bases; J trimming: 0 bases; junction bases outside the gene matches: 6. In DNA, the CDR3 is TGTGCCAGCAGCCAACGACTAGCGGGGGTGAGCACAGATACGCAGTATTTT. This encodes CASSQRLAGVSTDTQYF.

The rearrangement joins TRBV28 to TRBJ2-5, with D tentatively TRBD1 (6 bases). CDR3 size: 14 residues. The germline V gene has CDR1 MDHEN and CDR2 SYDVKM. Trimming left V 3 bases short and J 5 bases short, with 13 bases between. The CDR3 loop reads CASSLSRGSETQYF. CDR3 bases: TGTGCCAGCAGTTTGTCCAGGGGCAGTGAGACCCAGTACTTC. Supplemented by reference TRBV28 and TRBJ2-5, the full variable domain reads DVKVTQSSRYLVKRTGEKVFLECVQDMDHENMFWYRQDPGLGLRLIYFSYDVKMKEKGDIPEGYSVSREKKERFSLILESASTNQTSMYLCASSLSRGSETQYFGPGTRLLVL.

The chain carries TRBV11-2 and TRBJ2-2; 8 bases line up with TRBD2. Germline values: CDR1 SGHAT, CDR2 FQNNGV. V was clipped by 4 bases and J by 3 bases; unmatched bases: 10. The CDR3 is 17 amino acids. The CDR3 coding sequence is TGTGCCAGCAGCTCCCCGGGTAGCGGGAAACACACCGGGGAGCTGTTTTTT. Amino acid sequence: CASSSPGSGKHTGELFF.

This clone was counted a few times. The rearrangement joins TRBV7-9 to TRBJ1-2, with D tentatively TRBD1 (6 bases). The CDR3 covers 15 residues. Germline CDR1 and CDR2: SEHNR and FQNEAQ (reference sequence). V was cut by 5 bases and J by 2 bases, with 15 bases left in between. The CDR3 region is CASSAGDRNNYGYTF. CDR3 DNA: TGTGCCAGCAGCGCAGGGGATAGGAACAACTATGGCTACACCTTC. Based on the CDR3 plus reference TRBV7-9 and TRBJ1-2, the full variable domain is DTGVSQNPRHKITKRGQNVTFRCDPISEHNRLYWYRQTLGQGPEFLTYFQNEAQLEKSRLLSDRFSAERPKGSFSTLEIQRTEQGDSAMYLCASSAGDRNNYGYTFGSGTRLTVV.

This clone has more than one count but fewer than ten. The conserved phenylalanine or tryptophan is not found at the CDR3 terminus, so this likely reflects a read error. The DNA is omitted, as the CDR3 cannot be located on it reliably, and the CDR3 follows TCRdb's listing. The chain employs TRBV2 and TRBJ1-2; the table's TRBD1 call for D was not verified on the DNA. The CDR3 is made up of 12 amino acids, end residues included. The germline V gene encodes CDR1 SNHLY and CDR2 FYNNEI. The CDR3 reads CASKHRGQGADI.

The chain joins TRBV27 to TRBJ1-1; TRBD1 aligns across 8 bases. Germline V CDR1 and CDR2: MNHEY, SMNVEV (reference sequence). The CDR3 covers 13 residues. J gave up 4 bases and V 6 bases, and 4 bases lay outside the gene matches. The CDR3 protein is CASRSTGVTEAFF. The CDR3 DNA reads TGTGCCAGCAGGTCGACAGGGGTCACTGAAGCTTTCTTT.

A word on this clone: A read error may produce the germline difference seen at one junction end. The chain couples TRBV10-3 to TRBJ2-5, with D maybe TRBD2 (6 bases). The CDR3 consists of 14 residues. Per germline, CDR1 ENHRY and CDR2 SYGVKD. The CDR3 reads CALSDFGGQETQYF. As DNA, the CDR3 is TGTGCCCTCAGTGATTTCGGGGGTCAAGAGACCCAGTACTTC.

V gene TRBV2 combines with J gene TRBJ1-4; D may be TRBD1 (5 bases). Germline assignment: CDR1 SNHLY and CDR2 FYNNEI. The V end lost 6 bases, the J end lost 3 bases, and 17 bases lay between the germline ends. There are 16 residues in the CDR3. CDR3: CASRMGGMRANEKLFF. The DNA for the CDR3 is TGTGCCAGCAGGATGGGGGGGATGCGGGCTAATGAAAAACTGTTTTTT.

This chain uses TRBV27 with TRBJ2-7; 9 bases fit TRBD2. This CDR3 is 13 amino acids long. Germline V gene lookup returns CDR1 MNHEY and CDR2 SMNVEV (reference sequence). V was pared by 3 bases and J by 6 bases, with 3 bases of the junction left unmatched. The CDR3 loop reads CASSLGLAREQYF. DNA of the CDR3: TGTGCCAGCAGTTTGGGACTAGCTCGCGAGCAGTACTTC.

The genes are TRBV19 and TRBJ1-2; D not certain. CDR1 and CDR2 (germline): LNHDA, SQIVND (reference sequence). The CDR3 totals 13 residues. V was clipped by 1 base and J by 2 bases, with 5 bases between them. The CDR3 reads CASSIARNYGYTF. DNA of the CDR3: TGTGCCAGTAGTATAGCGAGAAACTATGGCTACACCTTC.